The rows below give T cell receptor beta chains drawn from one sample of a study of blood T cell repertoires in COVID-19. Profiled with immunoSEQ multiplex PCR; TCRdb holds only in-frame clones, not every one. The table includes about 39,000 clones, around 83% detected once. Sequencing input: peripheral blood. Receptors originate from a man aged 55 to 70 with acute or convalescent COVID-19. CDR3s include the opening cysteine and the closing phenylalanine or tryptophan. The size field is filled for only some rows; it gives once, few, many or a size class.

v_gene	abundance	j_gene	CDR3aa
TRBV9	-	TRBJ2-7	CASSLRQGAYEQYF
TRBV6-1	-	TRBJ1-3	CASSEEVGSSGNTIYF
TRBV2	-	TRBJ2-1	CASTGYYNEQFF
TRBV9	-	TRBJ2-1	CASSRESSYNEQFF
TRBV3-1/TRBV3-2	-	TRBJ2-7	CASSSSQRGYEQYF
TRBV9	-	TRBJ2-7	CASSPGWGEDEQYF
TRBV3-1/TRBV3-2	-	TRBJ2-5	CASSQFGVGETQYF
TRBV23-1	-	TRBJ2-5	CASSPLIAAYQETQYF
TRBV10-3	-	TRBJ1-3	CAISGAGNTIYF
TRBV21-1	-	TRBJ2-5	CASSQIQRGHYLTQYF
TRBV19	-	TRBJ1-5	CASSIGRGISNQPQHF
TRBV6-5	-	TRBJ2-5	CASSYGTGLGETQYF
TRBV24-1	-	TRBJ2-1	CATSDSRGAEQFF
TRBV5-1	-	TRBJ1-1	CASSPGQGWGTEAFF
TRBV11-1	-	TRBJ1-6	CASSFVAGGRSPLHF
TRBV18	once	TRBJ1-1	CASSQGLVNTEAFF
TRBV6-1	-	TRBJ2-2	CASSDDRGRTGELFF
TRBV29-1	-	TRBJ2-5	CSVGGGELMETQYF
TRBV7-9	-	TRBJ1-3	CASSLGLGNTIYF
TRBV4-2	-	TRBJ1-5	CASSQETGPQHF
TRBV3-1/TRBV3-2	-	TRBJ1-1	CASSQDPTNTEAFF
TRBV6-5	-	TRBJ2-4	CASSYGGAKNIQYF
TRBV7-9	few	TRBJ2-7	CASSPLDRYEQYF
TRBV7-3	-	TRBJ2-5	CASSLAGGQETQYF
TRBV4-1	-	TRBJ1-2	CASSQSASLGTRGYTF
TRBV28	few	TRBJ2-2	CASSFISPNTGELFF
TRBV9	-	TRBJ2-3	CASSVSTTSTDTQYF
TRBV28	-	TRBJ2-1	CASSPYTSGSYNEQFF
TRBV29-1	-	TRBJ2-1	CSGLRAGAGDEQFF
TRBV28	-	TRBJ1-5	CASSQNRADQPQHF
TRBV15	once	TRBJ1-2	CATSRADSWDRLYGYTF
TRBV27	-	TRBJ1-1	CASSLMGGNTEAFF
TRBV5-1	-	TRBJ2-7	CASRAQTYEQYF
TRBV29-1	-	TRBJ2-1	CSVRTSGGAGNEQFF
TRBV4-1	-	TRBJ2-6	CASSQETGSGANVLTF